The subject of this entry is one T cell receptor beta chain. Its antigen remains unknown. This CDR3 spans 14 amino acids. The V gene's germline CDR1 is MNHEY and CDR2 SVGAGI. Unmatched junction bases numbered 5, after V lost 5 bases and J lost 6 bases. This sample stems from a study of a mutant IDH1 vaccine in newly diagnosed glioma. On the study more broadly: Former treatment meant radiotherapy, temozolomide, or both; the majority had gotten both. Study findings and constraints: Changes in the top peripheral T cell clonotypes seemingly had no bearing on pseudoprogression. Approximately 93% of patients showed vaccine-induced immune responses across multiple MHC alleles.

Clones were read by immunoSEQ multiplex PCR, and TCRdb kept only the in-frame ones, dropping some. This repertoire shows about 32,000 clones, about 78% found once; its top ten account for about 25%. Time point defined: week 11, during vaccination. All doses held 300 ug of mutant IDH1 20-mer peptide, with topical imiquimod. The sequence was obtained from a man under 40 with glioma. The specimen was PBMCs, collected from a glioma patient whose treatment included an IDH1 peptide vaccine. The chain joins TRBV6-5 to TRBJ2-3; 10 bases line up with TRBD2. In DNA form, the CDR3 reads TGTGCCAGCAGTGCAACTAGCGGGATGGATACGCAGTATTTT. Its translation is CASSATSGMDTQYF.